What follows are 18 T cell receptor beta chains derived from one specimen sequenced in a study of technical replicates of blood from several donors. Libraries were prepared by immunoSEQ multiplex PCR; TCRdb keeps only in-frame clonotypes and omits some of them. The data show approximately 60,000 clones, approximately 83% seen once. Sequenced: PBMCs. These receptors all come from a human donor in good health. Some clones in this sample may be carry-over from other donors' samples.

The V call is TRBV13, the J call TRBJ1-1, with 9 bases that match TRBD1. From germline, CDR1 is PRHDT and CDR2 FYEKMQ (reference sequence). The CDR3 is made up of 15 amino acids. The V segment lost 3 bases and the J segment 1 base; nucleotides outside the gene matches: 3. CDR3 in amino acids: CASSFGTGKNTEAFF. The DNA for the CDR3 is TGTGCCAGCAGCTTTGGGACAGGGAAGAACACTGAAGCTTTCTTT. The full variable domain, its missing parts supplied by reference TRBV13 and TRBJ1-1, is AAGVIQSPRHLIKEKRETATLKCYPIPRHDTVYWYQQGPGQDPQFLISFYEKMQSDKGSIPDRFSAQQFSDYHSELNMSSLELGDSALYFCASSFGTGKNTEAFFGQGTRLTVV.

CDR3 sequence reads: CATETGGASGELFF. The CDR3 coding sequence is TGTGCCACCGAGACAGGGGGCGCATCCGGGGAGCTGTTTTTT. The chain has TRBV19 and TRBJ2-2; 10 nucleotides agree with TRBD1. This CDR3 is 14 amino acids long. CDR1 and CDR2 (germline): LNHDA, SQIVND (reference sequence). Trimming took 10 bases from V and 6 from J; bases not matched to a gene: 8.

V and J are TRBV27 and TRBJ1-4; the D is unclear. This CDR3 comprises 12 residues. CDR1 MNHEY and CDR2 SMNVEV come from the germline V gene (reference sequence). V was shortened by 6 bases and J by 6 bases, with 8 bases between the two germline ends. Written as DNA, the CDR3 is TGTGCCAGCAGATCCAGCGATGAAAAACTGTTTTTT. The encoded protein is CASRSSDEKLFF.

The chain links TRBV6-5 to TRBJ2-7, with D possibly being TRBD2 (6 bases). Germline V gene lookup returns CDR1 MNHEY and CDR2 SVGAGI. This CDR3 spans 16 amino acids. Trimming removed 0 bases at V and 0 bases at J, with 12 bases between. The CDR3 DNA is TGTGCCAGCAGTTACTCCAGAGTAGCGGCCTCCTACGAGCAGTACTTC. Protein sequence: CASSYSRVAASYEQYF.

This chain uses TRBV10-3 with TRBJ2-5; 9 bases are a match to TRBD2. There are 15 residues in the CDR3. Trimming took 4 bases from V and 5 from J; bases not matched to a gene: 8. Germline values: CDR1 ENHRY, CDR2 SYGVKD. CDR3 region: CAISAGSGSPETQYF. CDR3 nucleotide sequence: TGTGCCATCAGTGCAGGTAGCGGGAGTCCGGAGACCCAGTACTTC.

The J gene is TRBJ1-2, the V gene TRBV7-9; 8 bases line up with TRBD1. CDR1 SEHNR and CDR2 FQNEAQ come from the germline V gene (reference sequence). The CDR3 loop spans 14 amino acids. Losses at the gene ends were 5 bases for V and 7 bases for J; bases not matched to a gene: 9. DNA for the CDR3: TGTGCCAGCAGCCGAGTCAACACAGGGGGTGGCTACACCTTC. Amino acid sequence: CASSRVNTGGGYTF.

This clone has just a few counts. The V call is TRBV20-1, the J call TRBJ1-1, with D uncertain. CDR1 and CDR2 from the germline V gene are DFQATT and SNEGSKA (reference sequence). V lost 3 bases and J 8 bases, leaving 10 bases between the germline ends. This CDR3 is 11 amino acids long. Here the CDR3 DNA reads TGCAGTGCTAGTTCCGGGAGAGAAGCTTTCTTT. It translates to CSASSGREAFF.

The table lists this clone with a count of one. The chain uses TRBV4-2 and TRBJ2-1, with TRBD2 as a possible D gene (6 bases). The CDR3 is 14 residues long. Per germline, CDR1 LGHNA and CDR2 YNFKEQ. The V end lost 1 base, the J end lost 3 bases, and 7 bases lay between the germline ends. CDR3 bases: TGTGCCAGCAGCCAAGGACTAGACTACAATGAGCAGTTCTTC. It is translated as CASSQGLDYNEQFF.

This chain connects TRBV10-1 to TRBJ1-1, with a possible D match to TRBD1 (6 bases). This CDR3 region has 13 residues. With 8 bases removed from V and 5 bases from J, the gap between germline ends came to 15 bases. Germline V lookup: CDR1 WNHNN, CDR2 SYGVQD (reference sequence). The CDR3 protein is CASPGVCRTEAFF. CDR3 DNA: TGCGCCAGCCCAGGGGTTTGTAGGACTGAAGCTTTCTTT.

The CDR3: CAWERSRIYGYTF. The CDR3 region has the DNA TGTGCCTGGGAGCGGAGCCGGATCTATGGCTACACCTTC. The chain couples TRBV30 to TRBJ1-2; D call uncertain. Germline V gives CDR1 GTSNPN, CDR2 SVGIG (reference sequence). CDR3 length: 13 residues. The V and J ends lost 5 bases and 4 bases respectively, with 14 bases between them. The variable domain in full, completed from reference TRBV30 and TRBJ1-2, reads SQTIHQWPATLVQPVGSPLSLECTVEGTSNPNLYWYRQAAGRGLQLLFYSVGIGQISSEVPQNLSASRPQDRQFILSSKKLLLSDSGFYLCAWERSRIYGYTFGSGTRLTVV.

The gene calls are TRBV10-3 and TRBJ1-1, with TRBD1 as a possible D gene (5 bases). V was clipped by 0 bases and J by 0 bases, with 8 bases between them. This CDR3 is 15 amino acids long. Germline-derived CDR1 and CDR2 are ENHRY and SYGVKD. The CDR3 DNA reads TGTGCCATCAGTGAGTCGGAGGGGATGAACACTGAAGCTTTCTTT. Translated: CAISESEGMNTEAFF.

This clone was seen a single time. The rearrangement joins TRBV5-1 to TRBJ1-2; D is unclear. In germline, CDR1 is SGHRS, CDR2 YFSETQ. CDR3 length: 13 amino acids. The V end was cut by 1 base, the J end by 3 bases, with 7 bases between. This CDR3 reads CASSLTSDYGYTF. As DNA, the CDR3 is TGCGCCAGCAGCTTGACGTCGGACTATGGCTACACCTTC.

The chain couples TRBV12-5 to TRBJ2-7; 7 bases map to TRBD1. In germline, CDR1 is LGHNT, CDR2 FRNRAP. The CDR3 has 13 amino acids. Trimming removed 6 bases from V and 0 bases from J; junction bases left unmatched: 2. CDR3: CASGGTVSYEQYF. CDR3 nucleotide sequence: TGTGCTAGTGGGGGGACAGTCTCCTACGAGCAGTACTTC. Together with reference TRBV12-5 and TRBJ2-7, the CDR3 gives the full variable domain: DARVTQTPRHKVTEMGQEVTMRCQPILGHNTVFWYRQTMMQGLELLAYFRNRAPLDDSGMPKDRFSAEMPDATLATLKIQPSEPRDSAVYFCASGGTVSYEQYFGPGTRLTVT.

CDR3 loop: CASTRDSLGGYTF. CDR3 DNA: TGTGCCAGCACGCGGGACAGCCTCGGGGGCTACACCTTC. This chain links TRBV5-6 with TRBJ1-2; 7 bases fit TRBD1. The CDR3 consists of 13 residues. V shed 6 bases and J 8 bases; nucleotides not matched to a gene: 10. The germline V gene has CDR1 SGHDT and CDR2 YYEEEE. The whole variable domain, remainder taken from reference TRBV5-6 and TRBJ1-2, is DAGVTQSPTHLIKTRGQQVTLRCSPKSGHDTVSWYQQALGQGPQFIFQYYEEEERQRGNFPDRFSGHQFPNYSSELNVNALLLGDSALYLCASTRDSLGGYTFGSGTRLTVV.

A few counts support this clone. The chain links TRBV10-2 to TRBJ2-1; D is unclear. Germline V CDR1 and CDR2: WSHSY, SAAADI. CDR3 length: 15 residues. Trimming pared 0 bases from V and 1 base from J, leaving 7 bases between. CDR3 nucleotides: TGCGCCAGCAGTGAGTCCGAGGTATCCTACAATGAGCAGTTCTTC. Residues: CASSESEVSYNEQFF.

CDR3 bases: TGTGCCAGCAGCTTTAGTACCCTCCCCACAGATACGCAGTATTTT. Translation: CASSFSTLPTDTQYF. V usage is TRBV7-6 and J usage is TRBJ2-3, with unresolved D. Trimming stripped 3 bases from V and 2 bases from J, with 12 bases between. This CDR3 comprises 15 residues. CDR1 SGHVS and CDR2 FNYEAQ come from the germline V gene.

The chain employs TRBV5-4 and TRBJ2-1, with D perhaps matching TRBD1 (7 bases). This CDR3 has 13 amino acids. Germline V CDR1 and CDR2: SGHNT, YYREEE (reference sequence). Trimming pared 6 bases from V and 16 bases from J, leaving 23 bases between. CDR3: CASTFLGQEGTFF. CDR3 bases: TGTGCCAGCACCTTCCTCGGACAGGAGGGGACCTTCTTC.

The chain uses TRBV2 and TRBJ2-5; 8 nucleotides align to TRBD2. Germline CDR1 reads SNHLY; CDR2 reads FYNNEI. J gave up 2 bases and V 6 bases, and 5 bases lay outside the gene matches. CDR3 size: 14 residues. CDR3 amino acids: CASRGGLGQETQYF. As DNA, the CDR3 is TGTGCCAGCAGGGGGGGACTAGGTCAAGAGACCCAGTACTTC.